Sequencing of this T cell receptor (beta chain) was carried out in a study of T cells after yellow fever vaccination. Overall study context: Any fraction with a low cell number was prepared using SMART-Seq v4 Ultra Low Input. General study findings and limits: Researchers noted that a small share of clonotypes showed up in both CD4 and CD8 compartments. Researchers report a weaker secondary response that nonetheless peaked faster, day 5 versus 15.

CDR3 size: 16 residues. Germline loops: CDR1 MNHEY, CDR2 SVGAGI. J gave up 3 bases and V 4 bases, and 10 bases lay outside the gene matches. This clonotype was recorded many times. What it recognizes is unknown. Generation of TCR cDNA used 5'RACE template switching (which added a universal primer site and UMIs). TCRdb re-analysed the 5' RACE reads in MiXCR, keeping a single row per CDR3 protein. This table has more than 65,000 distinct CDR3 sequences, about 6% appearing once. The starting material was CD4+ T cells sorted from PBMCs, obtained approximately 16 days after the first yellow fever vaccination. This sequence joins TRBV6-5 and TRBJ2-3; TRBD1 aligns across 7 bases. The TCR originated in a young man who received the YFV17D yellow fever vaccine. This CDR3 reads CASSSTTGDRTDTQYF. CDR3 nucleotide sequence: TGTGCCAGCAGTTCCACAACAGGGGATAGGACAGATACGCAGTATTTT.